These 11 T cell receptor beta chains came from one sample sequenced in a study of beta chain features in type 1 diabetes. Study findings and constraints: Type 1 diabetes patients had moderately but significantly shorter TCRB CDR3s in all four CD4+ subsets.

Every bit of the isolated RNA underwent reverse transcription, so sequencing read expressed TCRB transcripts. Sequencing was performed with immunoSEQ multiplex PCR; in TCRdb, only in-frame clones are kept and a portion is missing. The sample consists of 640,000 or so clones, 11% to 15% of them appearing once. These TCRs are of unknown antigen specificity. The sequenced material came from naive CD4+ T cells from blood. These receptors originate from a young man with type 1 diabetes.

The sample holds a few counts of this clone. The chain has TRBV9 and TRBJ2-2, with 12 bases aligning to TRBD1. Germline CDR1 reads SGDLS; CDR2 reads YYNGEE. The CDR3 loop spans 16 amino acids. V was pared by 2 bases and J by 6 bases, with 5 bases of the junction left unmatched. CDR3 sequence: CASSVPGQGASGELFF. The CDR3 coding sequence is TGTGCCAGCAGCGTGCCGGGACAGGGGGCGTCCGGGGAGCTGTTTTTT.

This clone was counted a few times. The CDR3 spells CSVGQIRTDTQYF. The CDR3, as DNA: TGCAGCGTTGGGCAGATCCGCACAGATACGCAGTATTTT. The rearrangement uses TRBV29-1 and TRBJ2-3; D unresolved. Germline assignment: CDR1 SQVTM and CDR2 ANQGSEA. The CDR3 extends over 13 amino acids. V lost 4 bases, J lost 1 base, and 9 bases lay in between.

The sample holds a few counts of this clone. This chain links TRBV5-1 with TRBJ2-3; no reliable D call. Germline V gives CDR1 SGHRS, CDR2 YFSETQ. Trimming cost V 6 bases and J 0 bases, with 11 bases left between them. This CDR3 has 14 amino acids. CDR3 residues: CASTLSQSTDTQYF. DNA for the CDR3: TGCGCCAGCACTCTTTCCCAGAGCACAGATACGCAGTATTTT. The full variable domain, in which reference TRBV5-1 and TRBJ2-3 provide the parts outside the CDR3, is KAGVTQTPRYLIKTRGQQVTLSCSPISGHRSVSWYQQTPGQGLQFLFEYFSETQRNKGNFPGRFSGRQFSNSRSEMNVSTLELGDSALYLCASTLSQSTDTQYFGPGTRLTVL.

The gene calls are TRBV6-5 and TRBJ2-5; perhaps TRBD1 as D (6 bases). The CDR3 consists of 14 residues. The germline gives CDR1 MNHEY, CDR2 SVGAGI. The V end was cut by 4 bases, the J end by 2 bases, with 11 bases between. The CDR3 here is CASSFTQGQETQYF. In DNA form, the CDR3 reads TGTGCCAGCAGTTTTACCCAGGGGCAAGAGACCCAGTACTTC.

This clone has a handful of counts. The chain recombines TRBV7-9 with TRBJ1-5, with D perhaps TRBD1 (6 bases). The CDR3 loop spans 13 amino acids. V lost 2 bases, J lost 7 bases, and 9 bases lay in between. Germline V gives CDR1 SEHNR, CDR2 FQNEAQ (reference sequence). CDR3 in DNA: TGTGCCAGCAGCTTACAGGGGTTCCAGCCCCAGCATTTT. Translating gives CASSLQGFQPQHF. The variable domain in full, with the rest retrieved from reference TRBV7-9 and TRBJ1-5, is DTGVSQNPRHKITKRGQNVTFRCDPISEHNRLYWYRQTLGQGPEFLTYFQNEAQLEKSRLLSDRFSAERPKGSFSTLEIQRTEQGDSAMYLCASSLQGFQPQHFGDGTRLSIL.

The V call is TRBV6-1, the J call TRBJ2-7; tentative D call: TRBD1 (6 bases). The germline V gene has CDR1 MNHNS and CDR2 SASEGT. V lost 6 bases, J lost 2 bases, and 14 bases lay in between. The CDR3 has 14 residues. Here the CDR3 reads CASRKTQGTYEQYF. The CDR3 region has the DNA TGTGCCAGCAGGAAGACACAGGGAACCTACGAGCAGTACTTC.

The chain combines TRBV6-5 with TRBJ1-3; D gene unclear. Germline lookup yields CDR1 MNHEY and CDR2 SVGAGI. Trimming took 7 bases from V and 4 from J, leaving 11 bases between them. The CDR3 contains 13 residues. The CDR3 region is CASTPRRGNTIYF. The CDR3 bases are TGTGCCAGCACCCCCAGGCGGGGAAACACCATATATTTT.

The table lists this clone with a few counts. V is TRBV20-1 and J is TRBJ2-1; D could derive from TRBD1 or TRBD2 (6 bases each). Looked up from germline, CDR1 is DFQATT and CDR2 is SNEGSKA (reference sequence). The CDR3 consists of 11 residues. CDR3 sequence reads: CRPRGGTEQFF. DNA of the CDR3: TGCAGGCCAAGAGGGGGGACTGAGCAGTTCTTC.

About this clone itself: Additional DNA sequences in this sample encode the identical CDR3. The rearrangement links TRBV2 to TRBJ1-5, with 8 bases lining up with TRBD1. The V gene end was trimmed by 6 bases and the J gene end by 5 bases; junction bases not matched to a gene: 3. CDR3 length: 13 amino acids. The germline CDR1 and CDR2 sequences are SNHLY and FYNNEI. CDR3 in amino acids: CASRGTGDQPQHF. Here the CDR3 DNA reads TGTGCCAGCAGGGGGACAGGCGATCAGCCCCAGCATTTT.

The rearrangement joins TRBV29-1 to TRBJ1-5; 11 bases align to TRBD1. Germline-derived CDR1 and CDR2 are SQVTM and ANQGSEA. V shed 7 bases, J shed 7 bases, and the junction held 6 bases outside the gene matches. The CDR3 contains 13 residues. The CDR3 loop is CSAWTGGLQPQHF. The DNA for the CDR3 is TGCAGCGCCTGGACAGGGGGCTTGCAGCCCCAGCATTTT.

This clone was seen only a few times. The chain employs TRBV7-2 and TRBJ1-2, with unresolved D. This CDR3 spans 14 amino acids. Germline assignment: CDR1 SGHTA and CDR2 FQGNSA. The V end lost 1 base, the J end lost 1 base, and 7 bases lay between the germline ends. CDR3 sequence (DNA): TGTGCCAGCAGCTTAGGGTACAGTAACTATGGCTACACCTTC. As protein: CASSLGYSNYGYTF.